This record concerns one T cell receptor beta chain sequence. The authors' processing: The assay estimated nucleated cells by amplifying reference gene primers. Using immunoSEQ multiplex PCR, the repertoire was profiled, and TCRdb retains in-frame clones only, with some absent. V, J and clone size derive from that table, while D and trimming were established from the DNA sequence. The sample includes some 320,000 clones, around 92% of them seen just once. This record belongs to a study of blood T cell repertoires in COVID-19. In the study overall: Acute-phase and convalescent COVID-19 samples originated in the United States, Italy and Spain. T cells, B-cell-depleted T cells, or PBMCs provided the cDNA or gDNA that served as material.

While infection was still active, Seattle patients were enrolled and then followed longitudinally. There are 18 residues in the CDR3. The J segment lost 3 bases and the V segment lost 0 bases, leaving 10 bases of the junction unmatched. Germline V lookup: CDR1 SGHNT, CDR2 YYREEE (reference sequence). This receptor was taken from a woman aged 25-40 years with COVID-19, enrolled during active disease. The chain links TRBV5-4 to TRBJ2-2; 8 nucleotides match TRBD1. The sequenced sample was peripheral blood. In DNA, the CDR3 is TGTGCCAGCAGCTTGGATCCCGTCGGGACAGGAGACACCGGGGAGCTGTTTTTT. Translated: CASSLDPVGTGDTGELFF.